A selection of T cell receptor beta chains follows, all from one sample in a study of blood T cell repertoires in COVID-19. The table came from immunoSEQ multiplex PCR; TCRdb's copy has only in-frame clones and leaves some out. The data contain about 320,000 clones, around 83% of them singletons. Material: peripheral blood. The receptors originated from a woman aged 45-59 years with acute or convalescent COVID-19. CDR3s leave out the opening cysteine and the closing phenylalanine or tryptophan.

TRBJ2-7 TRBV4-3 ASSQTAAGALSYEQY
TRBJ2-5 TRBV10-3 AISEKSPQETQY
TRBJ2-5 TRBV7-9 ASSFQGQHQETQY
TRBJ2-1 TRBV5-1 ASSLEREAYNEQF
TRBJ2-2 TRBV7-6 ASSLASAAGANTGELF
TRBJ2-1 TRBV11-2 ASSFSVRRLKDEQF
TRBJ2-7 TRBV4-3 ASSLFLDRDYEQY
TRBJ2-3 TRBV7-2 ASSLDRGTDTQY
TRBJ1-2 TRBV30 AWSAWGGSRPYGYT
TRBJ2-5 TRBV10-3 AISPGQGQETQY
TRBJ2-1 TRBV4-2 ASSQDLRQGGNIYEQF
TRBJ1-2 TRBV5-1 ASRPGTGNGYT
TRBJ2-7 TRBV19 ASRPSTWTGRYEQY
TRBJ1-1 TRBV19 ASIAGTPGTEAF
TRBJ2-3 TRBV27 ASRRAGALGDTQY
TRBJ1-6 TRBV4-3 ASSQDWGRGSPLH
TRBJ1-1 TRBV5-1 ASSLRQGAEAF
TRBJ1-1 TRBV4-3 ASSPRVANTEAF
TRBJ1-1 TRBV2 AGTGQTNTEAF
TRBJ1-2 TRBV7-2 ASSLERRVGGYT
TRBJ2-5 TRBV5-1 ASSGDRGLDETQY
TRBJ1-1 TRBV2 ASSLTGENTEAF
TRBJ1-1 TRBV10-3 AISSQIEAF
TRBJ1-3 TRBV7-9 ASSLDPSNTIY
TRBJ2-1 TRBV4-1 ASSPRDRVYNEQF
TRBJ2-7 TRBV4-1 ASSPFPRAGIEYEQY
TRBJ2-4 TRBV2 ASSGTGANGNIQY
TRBJ1-1 TRBV25-1 ASSEVTGTGTEAF
TRBJ2-7 TRBV6-6 ASRRGAQSGSDEQY
TRBJ1-2 TRBV28 ASSLPGDSGYGYT
TRBJ2-3 TRBV19 ASSIDRVEDTQY
TRBJ1-1 TRBV7-9 ASSSTGLNTEAF
TRBJ1-5 TRBV9 ASGVGQGAQPQH
TRBJ1-1 TRBV6-4 ASSRTSLNTEAF
TRBJ1-1 TRBV24-1 ATSGTGGTEAF
TRBJ1-5 TRBV20-1 SASRVVQGIYSNQPQH
TRBJ1-1 TRBV30 AWSLFRQGATEAF
TRBJ2-2 TRBV6-5 ASSFHQGYAGELF
TRBJ1-2 TRBV6-6 ASSLGQLVNYGYT
TRBJ2-2 TRBV27 ASSFSPSGDQGELF
TRBJ1-2 TRBV6-5 ASHTANYGYT
TRBJ1-1 TRBV19 ASSPRLDSTEAF
TRBJ1-2 TRBV5-1 ASSYDRGLNYGYT
TRBJ1-4 TRBV4-3 ASSPSGQPATNEKLF
TRBJ1-2 TRBV4-2 ASSLRDSTEGYT
TRBJ2-7 TRBV12-5 ASGLAPIFTQLYEQY
TRBJ1-5 TRBV7-9 ASSLVGYNQPQH
TRBJ2-7 TRBV2 ASSELSEQY
TRBJ1-2 TRBV5-1 ASSLGSLGDGYT
TRBJ2-1 TRBV6-1 ASSEGQGVYNEQF